A single sample gave rise to the 15 T cell receptor beta chains below, sequenced in a study of tumor and adjacent non-tumor tissue in lung cancer. The library came from three nested PCR rounds adapted from ARM-PCR protocols. A single record per CDR3 protein comes from TCRdb applying MiXCR to the multiplex PCR reads. The table lists more than 75,000 distinct CDR3 sequences, 80% of them singletons. This sample's RNA came from whole unsorted tissue. Distant lung tissue was collected more than 3 cm away from the tumor edge. Sequenced input: distant non-tumor lung tissue. The receptors stem from a man aged 60 to 69 with small cell lung cancer.

Comments on this clonotype: One end of the junction is discordant with germline, which a read error may explain. The rearrangement links TRBV10-3 to TRBJ1-6; D is perhaps TRBD1 (5 bases). Germline V lookup: CDR1 ENHRY, CDR2 SYGVKD. This CDR3 has 15 residues. CDR3 DNA: TGTGCCACCTCGGGACTCCCCTCAACCCATCCACCCCTCCTCTTT. Protein product: CATSGLPSTHPPLLF.

A remark on this clonotype: The junction shows a germline mismatch at one end, possibly a read error. The J gene is TRBJ2-7, the V gene TRBV7-9, with D tentatively TRBD1 (7 bases). The CDR3 totals 13 residues. CDR1 SEHNR and CDR2 FQNEAQ come from the germline V gene (reference sequence). The CDR3 reads CASIGGTVSEQYF. CDR3 bases: TGCGCCAGCATCGGAGGGACAGTCTCCGAGCAGTACTTC.

On this clonotype itself: The conserved phenylalanine or tryptophan normally closing the CDR3 is absent here, so this likely arose from a read error. No DNA is shown, since the ends of the CDR3 on it are uncertain; the CDR3 is the one TCRdb lists. The J gene is TRBJ1-6, the V gene TRBV6-5; the table calls TRBD1, which could not be checked here. In germline, CDR1 is MNHEY, CDR2 SVGAGI. The CDR3 totals 14 residues, both ends included. The chain's CDR3 is CVSSYGAYNSPLQL.

As regards this clonotype: At one of its ends the junction is not consistent with the germline gene, which may arise from a read error. J is TRBJ2-2 and V is TRBV4-2; TRBD2 is a possible D gene (5 bases). Germline CDR1 reads LGHNA; CDR2 reads YNFKEQ. CDR3 length equals 16 residues. The CDR3 here is CASGQDLRVNIGELCF. The CDR3 coding sequence is TGTGCCAGCGGCCAAGATCTGAGGGTCAACATTGGGGAGTTGTGTTTT.

Note on this clonotype: A junction end diverges from the germline sequence, so it may reflect a read error. The chain's CDR3 is CSSSSVANTGELFF. The CDR3 DNA sequence: TGCTCCAGCAGCTCCGTCGCGAACACCGGGGAGTTGTTTTTT. The chain carries TRBV5-4 and TRBJ2-2; D might be TRBD2 (5 bases). Germline CDR1 reads SGHNT; CDR2 reads YYREEE (reference sequence). This CDR3 spans 14 amino acids. The variable domain in full, with the rest retrieved from reference TRBV5-4 and TRBJ2-2, is ETGVTQSPTHLIKTRGQQVTLRCSSQSGHNTVSWYQQALGQGPQFIFQYYREEENGRGNFPPRFSGLQFPNYSSELNVNALELDDSALYLCSSSSVANTGELFFGEGSRLTVL.

As regards this clonotype: One end of the junction is discordant with germline, which a read error may explain. The rearrangement links TRBV11-3 to TRBJ2-1; D perhaps matches TRBD1 (7 bases). The CDR3 totals 14 residues. Germline CDR1 reads SGHNT; CDR2 reads YENEEA. CDR3: CASSSRGTDNQQLF. The CDR3 nucleotides read TGTGCCAGCAGCTCCCGCGGGACAGACAATCAGCAGCTCTTC.

The chain couples TRBV10-3 to TRBJ2-5; 12 positions agree with TRBD2. The CDR3 sequence is 17 residues long. Trimming cost V 4 bases and J 5 bases; bases outside gene matches: 11. Germline V CDR1 and CDR2: ENHRY, SYGVKD. The CDR3 DNA sequence: TGTGCCATCAGTGCGACGGGACTAGCGGGTTTACTGGAGACCCAGTACTTC. It codes for CAISATGLAGLLETQYF.

Remarks on this clonotype: This may come from a read error, since a much larger clone is one base off. The chain's CDR3 is CASNLYRGLTDTQYF. As DNA, the CDR3 is TGTGCCAGCAACCTCTACAGGGGGCTGACAGATACGCAGTATTTT. The J gene is TRBJ2-3, the V gene TRBV12-3 or TRBV12-4; 9 positions match TRBD1. V lost 7 bases and J lost 3; bases outside the gene matches: 8. The CDR3 is made up of 15 amino acids.

This clonotype was seen just once. The junction departs from germline at one end; a sequencing error may be responsible. The chain joins TRBV11-1 to TRBJ2-7, with TRBD2 matching 9 bases. The CDR3 consists of 17 residues. Germline V lookup: CDR1 SGHAT, CDR2 FQDESV (reference sequence). The CDR3, as DNA: TGTGTCAGCAGCCTCCCAGAAGGTTGCGGGAGGGCCGACGAGCAGTATTTC. Residues: CVSSLPEGCGRADEQYF.

A word on this clonotype: Relative to the germline gene, one junction end is altered; a read error may explain this. V is TRBV5-1 and J is TRBJ2-7, with D perhaps matching TRBD2 (6 bases). Germline V gives CDR1 SGHRS, CDR2 YFSETQ. The CDR3 sequence is 13 residues long. This CDR3 is CASSLGGVYVQYF. CDR3 nucleotides: TGCGCCAGCAGCTTGGGGGGGGTCTACGTGCAGTATTTC. Full variable domain (rest looked up from reference TRBV5-1 and TRBJ2-7): KAGVTQTPRYLIKTRGQQVTLSCSPISGHRSVSWYQQTPGQGLQFLFEYFSETQRNKGNFPGRFSGRQFSNSRSEMNVSTLELGDSALYLCASSLGGVYVQYFGPGTRLTVT.

The chain carries TRBV5-4 and TRBJ2-7, with 7 bases identical to TRBD1. The CDR3 sequence is 13 residues long. Germline V gene sequence: CDR1 SGHNT, CDR2 YYREEE (reference sequence). CDR3 amino acids: CARSLNRDSEHYV. The CDR3 region has the DNA TGTGCCAGGAGCTTAAACCGGGACAGCGAGCACTACGTC.

This clonotype has just one count. This chain uses TRBV4-1 with TRBJ2-7; D may be TRBD2 (6 bases). Germline V gene sequence: CDR1 MGHRA, CDR2 YSYEKL. The CDR3 has 13 residues. The CDR3 protein is CASSQDRGGWQNV. Here the CDR3 DNA reads TGCGCCAGCAGCCAAGATCGTGGAGGGTGGCAGAACGTC.

A word on this clonotype: One end of the junction varies from germline; a read error may be responsible. The CDR3 DNA reads as TGTGCCAACAGGAGGACAGGGAGGAACAATGAGCAGTTATTC. It codes for CANRRTGRNNEQLF. The chain has TRBV6-5 and TRBJ2-1; TRBD1 matches 8 bases. Germline V gives CDR1 MNHEY, CDR2 SVGAGI. The CDR3 has 14 residues.

On this clonotype: Given a much more abundant clone one base away, this may be a read error. V is TRBV20-1 and J is TRBJ2-1; D unresolved. The germline V gene encodes CDR1 DFQATT and CDR2 SNEGSKA (reference sequence). The CDR3 is 15 residues long. Trimming stripped 7 bases from V and 0 bases from J, with 16 bases between. The CDR3, as DNA: TGCAGTGTAATTCCGACTTTCCCCTCCTACAATGAGCAGTTCTTC. Its protein product is CSVIPTFPSYNEQFF.

Comment on this clonotype: The junction does not match germline at one end; this may be a read error. V and J are TRBV29-1 and TRBJ2-3; no definite D call. The CDR3 sequence is 15 residues long. Germline CDR1 reads SQVTM; CDR2 reads ANQGSEA. CDR3 DNA: TGCAGTGTTGAGCGCGGTACCCTAAGCACAGATACGCAGTATTTT. Translating it yields CSVERGTLSTDTQYF.